This TCR beta chain came from a study of control samples from healthy donors and cancer patients (dated by TCRdb to 2018 to 2020). Library method: the immunoSEQ multiplex PCR assay. The source is immuneACCESS, and TCRdb retained only in-frame sequences with V and J called. Part of the clones is not carried over; for the studies checked, unresolved V genes explain less than half of this, and the remainder is unexplained. Across this sample there are about 97,000 clones, with 92% seen only once. Roughly 2.5% of the sample is held by the ten biggest clonotypes. Remarks on this clone: It lacks a known antigen. Base qualities are missing; no much larger clone stands one base away.

Sequencing used blood. The sequence came from a young woman in good health.

The CDR3 corresponds to CASSPRGPGPIPEQYF. The nucleotides read TGTGCCAGCAGCCCCCGGGGGCCGGGACCTATTCCCGAGCAGTACTTC. Here the chain combines TRBV5-6 and TRBJ2-7; the D region may be TRBD1 or TRBD2, each matching 6 bases equally. The germline V gene gives CDR1 as SGHDT and CDR2 as YYEEEE. The V and J ends are trimmed by 4 bases and 6 bases, leaving 23 bases between them. Taken from cysteine to phenylalanine, the CDR3 has 16 residues. Of all the DNA, just the CDR3 is kept, 48 bases in frame from base 1.